These T cell receptor beta chains were read from a single sample in a study of cytomegalovirus exposure and HLA in healthy donors. The repertoire was sequenced with immunoSEQ multiplex PCR; TCRdb's copy has only in-frame clones and lacks some. There are approximately 110,000 clones in the sample; over 60% occur only once, and around 5% lies in the top ten. Sequencing was done on a sample of PBMCs. Receptor source: a man under 40 in good health and CMV-seropositive. Each CDR3 is given with its conserved first and last residue. The order of the fields is J gene, V gene, clone size, D gene, CDR3 protein, CDR3 DNA. The D gene is left open where the match is weak. Expanded clones get a size class; other rows say once, few or many, or leave the size out.

>TRBJ1-1|TRBV4-1|few|.
CASSQGPQNTEAFF
TGCGCCAGCAGCCAAGGGCCTCAGAACACTGAAGCTTTCTTT
>TRBJ2-2|TRBV28|.|TRBD1
CASTTGDTGELFF
TGTGCCAGCACGACAGGGGACACCGGGGAGCTGTTTTTT
>TRBJ1-1|TRBV7-9|.|.
CSSSLESTNTEAFF
TGTTCCAGCAGCTTAGAATCGACTAACACTGAAGCTTTCTTT
>TRBJ2-7|TRBV30|once|.
CAWSVTYEQYF
TGTGCCTGGAGTGTCACCTACGAGCAGTACTTC
>TRBJ2-5|TRBV4-1|.|TRBD1
CASSRPGQGQETQYF
TGCGCCAGCAGCCGCCCCGGACAGGGGCAAGAGACCCAGTACTTC
>TRBJ2-7|TRBV5-1|.|.
CASSLTDRYEQYF
TGCGCCAGCAGCTTGACAGATAGGTACGAGCAGTACTTC
>TRBJ1-2|TRBV4-3|few|.
CASSQDQGGGARYGYTF
TGCGCCAGCAGCCAAGATCAGGGCGGCGGAGCCCGCTATGGCTACACCTTC
>TRBJ2-7|TRBV29-1|.|.
CSVEESSDPIYEQYF
TGCAGCGTTGAAGAAAGCAGCGACCCCATCTACGAGCAGTACTTC
>TRBJ2-3|TRBV2|.|TRBD1
CASSPGTASTDTQYF
TGTGCCAGCTCGCCAGGGACAGCTAGCACAGATACGCAGTATTTT
>TRBJ2-1|TRBV12-5|.|TRBD2
CASGPRGRAPNSYNEQFF
TGTGCTAGTGGCCCTCGGGGGAGGGCACCGAACTCCTACAATGAGCAGTTCTTC
>TRBJ2-1|TRBV7-2|.|TRBD2
CASSSGLAGGYYNEQFF
TGTGCCAGCAGCTCGGGACTAGCGGGGGGCTACTACAATGAGCAGTTCTTC
>TRBJ2-5|TRBV1|.|.
CTSSQDGIAGGPDREAQYF
TGCACCAGCAGCCAAGATGGGATAGCGGGGGGCCCGGATCGAGAGGCCCAGTACTTC
>TRBJ2-1|TRBV29-1|.|TRBD1
CSFLRDRGPNEQFF
TGCAGCTTTCTCCGGGACAGGGGTCCAAATGAGCAGTTCTTC
>TRBJ1-6|TRBV4-2|.|.
CASSQDLAANSPLHF
TGTGCCAGCAGCCAAGATCTAGCGGCGAATTCACCCCTCCACTTT
>TRBJ2-3|TRBV5-1|.|.
CASSLVTRTDTQYF
TGCGCCAGCAGCTTGGTCACTCGCACAGATACGCAGTATTTT
>TRBJ1-2|TRBV10-2|.|.
CASSERQGTSYGYPF
TGCGCCAGCAGTGAGAGGCAGGGTACGAGTTATGGCTACCCCTTC
>TRBJ1-6|TRBV30|.|TRBD1
CAWKPGQGTNSPLHF
TGTGCCTGGAAGCCGGGACAGGGGACTAATTCACCCCTCCACTTT
>TRBJ2-5|TRBV28|.|.
CASSRALGHETQYF
TGTGCCAGCAGCCGAGCGTTGGGGCATGAGACCCAGTACTTC
>TRBJ1-1|TRBV18|.|.
CASSLGGRRDTEAFF
TGTGCCAGCTCTCTGGGGGGGCGACGGGACACTGAAGCTTTCTTT
>TRBJ2-7|TRBV29-1|.|TRBD1
CSVEGGQGSTYEQYF
TGCAGCGTTGAAGGAGGACAGGGGTCTACCTACGAGCAGTACTTC
>TRBJ2-5|TRBV15|.|TRBD1
CATSQQGGLETQYF
TGTGCCACCAGCCAACAGGGGGGATTGGAGACCCAGTACTTC
>TRBJ2-2|TRBV7-9|.|TRBD1
CASSFPAGGFNTGELFF
TGTGCCAGCAGCTTTCCTGCAGGGGGATTTAACACCGGGGAGCTGTTTTTT
>TRBJ1-1|TRBV6-6|.|.
CASSYGPTTEAFF
TGTGCCAGCAGTTACGGGCCTACCACTGAAGCTTTCTTT
>TRBJ1-2|TRBV5-5|.|TRBD1
CASSLRTGGHGYTF
TGTGCCAGCAGCCTTCGGACAGGGGGCCATGGCTACACCTTC
>TRBJ2-5|TRBV2|few|TRBD2
CASSGKTSVQETQYF
TGTGCCAGCAGTGGTAAGACTAGCGTCCAAGAGACCCAGTACTTC
>TRBJ1-4|TRBV25-1|.|.
CASSEPLTVTNEKLFF
TGTGCCAGCAGTGAACCCCTGACAGTAACTAATGAAAAACTGTTTTTT
>TRBJ1-1|TRBV5-5|few|.
CASSLSGYTEAFF
TGTGCCAGCAGCTTGTCGGGGTACACTGAAGCTTTCTTT
>TRBJ1-5|TRBV2|.|.
CASSEQGYSNQPQHF
TGTGCCAGCAGTGAGCAGGGTTATAGCAATCAGCCCCAGCATTTT
>TRBJ2-2|TRBV10-1|few|.
CASSERGSGELFF
TGCGCCAGCAGTGAAAGGGGTTCCGGGGAGCTGTTTTTT
>TRBJ1-4|TRBV9|.|.
CASSPPTNEKLFF
TGTGCCAGCAGCCCTCCAACTAATGAAAAACTGTTTTTT
>TRBJ1-4|TRBV4-1|.|.
CASSPQGYNEKLFF
TGCGCCAGCAGCCCCCAGGGTTATAATGAAAAACTGTTTTTT
>TRBJ2-7|TRBV4-1|few|TRBD2
CASSQELAGGREQYF
TGCGCCAGCAGCCAAGAGCTAGCGGGGGGTCGCGAGCAGTACTTC
>TRBJ2-7|TRBV28|once|TRBD1
CASSLPGQGDYEQYF
TGTGCCAGCAGTCTCCCGGGACAGGGGGACTACGAGCAGTACTTC
>TRBJ2-7|TRBV29-1|once|TRBD1
CSVEAGQGGYEQYF
TGCAGCGTTGAAGCCGGACAGGGGGGCTACGAGCAGTACTTC
>TRBJ1-3|TRBV25-1|.|.
CASSEWRRLDSGNTIYF
TGTGCCAGCAGTGAATGGCGCAGGCTGGACTCTGGAAACACCATATATTTT
>TRBJ1-5|TRBV30|.|.
CAWSLRGDANQPQHF
TGTGCCTGGAGCCTAAGGGGTGACGCCAATCAGCCCCAGCATTTT
>TRBJ1-5|TRBV11-2|.|TRBD1
CASRMTGASNQPQHF
TGTGCCAGCAGAATGACAGGGGCGAGCAATCAGCCCCAGCATTTT
>TRBJ1-6|TRBV7-9|.|TRBD1
CSSSLLGQGSSYNSPLHF
TGTTCCAGCAGCCTACTGGGACAGGGAAGCTCCTATAATTCACCCCTCCACTTT
>TRBJ2-1|TRBV7-9|.|TRBD2
CASTQGGSYNEQFF
TGTGCCAGCACGCAGGGAGGGAGCTACAATGAGCAGTTCTTC
>TRBJ2-1|TRBV5-4|.|TRBD1
CASTSSLGQGKENEQFF
TGTGCCAGCACTTCTTCCCTGGGACAGGGGAAGGAGAATGAGCAGTTCTTC
>TRBJ1-5|TRBV28|once|.
CASSLGGGNNQPQHF
TGTGCCAGCAGTTTGGGCGGGGGGAACAATCAGCCCCAGCATTTT
>TRBJ2-2|TRBV6-4|once|.
CASTEGRGELFF
TGTGCCAGCACGGAGGGGCGCGGGGAGCTGTTTTTT
>TRBJ2-3|TRBV6-5|.|.
CASSYSSATPDTQYF
TGTGCCAGCAGTTACTCAAGCGCAACTCCAGATACGCAGTATTTT
>TRBJ2-7|TRBV5-1|.|TRBD2
CASSAHGGEAYEQYF
TGCGCCAGCAGCGCCCACGGGGGGGAAGCCTACGAGCAGTACTTC
>TRBJ1-5|TRBV18|once|TRBD1
CASSLAGGASNQPQHF
TGTGCCAGCTCACTGGCAGGGGGCGCGAGCAATCAGCCCCAGCATTTT
>TRBJ2-2|TRBV19|.|.
CASTGTSNTGELFF
TGTGCCAGTACTGGGACTTCGAACACCGGGGAGCTGTTTTTT
>TRBJ1-3|TRBV7-9|.|.
CASSREFSGNTIYF
TGTGCCAGCAGCCGCGAATTTTCTGGAAACACCATATATTTT
>TRBJ2-7|TRBV2|.|.
CASSGIRTVPYEQYF
TGTGCCAGCAGTGGAATACGGACTGTTCCCTACGAGCAGTACTTC
>TRBJ1-5|TRBV2|.|.
CASSVRQAAEPQHF
TGTGCCAGCAGTGTGAGACAGGCGGCAGAGCCCCAGCATTTT
>TRBJ2-5|TRBV9|.|.
CASSPGGLGRETQYF
TGTGCCAGCAGTCCGGGGGGCCTAGGTAGAGAGACCCAGTACTTC
>TRBJ1-5|TRBV28|.|.
CASSLSSGGNQPQHF
TGTGCCAGCAGTTTAAGTTCAGGGGGCAATCAGCCCCAGCATTTT
>TRBJ2-7|TRBV27|.|TRBD1
CASSLSPPGQAYSYEQYF
TGTGCCAGCAGTTTATCCCCTCCGGGACAGGCCTATTCCTACGAGCAGTACTTC
>TRBJ1-1|TRBV6-1|.|TRBD1
CASSRSGGEAFF
TGTGCCAGCAGTCGGTCAGGGGGCGAAGCTTTCTTT
>TRBJ2-1|TRBV5-1|.|TRBD2
CASSGLGRLDEQFF
TGCGCCAGCAGCGGACTAGGCCGCCTTGATGAGCAGTTCTTC
>TRBJ2-2|TRBV5-1|.|TRBD1
CASSLGDRDTGELFF
TGCGCCAGCAGCTTGGGGGACAGGGACACCGGGGAGCTGTTTTTT
>TRBJ1-2|TRBV7-9|.|.
CASSFRQGYGYTF
TGTGCCAGCAGCTTTCGGCAGGGCTATGGCTACACCTTC
>TRBJ1-1|TRBV30|.|.
CAWQRGGRTEAFF
TGTGCCTGGCAACGGGGGGGGCGGACTGAAGCTTTCTTT